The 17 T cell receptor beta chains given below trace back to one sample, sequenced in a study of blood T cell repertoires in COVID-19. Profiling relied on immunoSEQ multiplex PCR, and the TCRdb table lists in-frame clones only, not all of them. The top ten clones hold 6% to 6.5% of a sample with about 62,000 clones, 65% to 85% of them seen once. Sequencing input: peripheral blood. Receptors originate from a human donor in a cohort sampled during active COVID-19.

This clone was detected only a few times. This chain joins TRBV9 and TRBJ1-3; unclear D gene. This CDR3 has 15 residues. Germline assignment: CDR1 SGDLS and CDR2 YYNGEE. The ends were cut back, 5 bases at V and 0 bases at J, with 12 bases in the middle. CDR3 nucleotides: TGTGCCAGCAGTGGCAGGTCCAGCTCTGGAAACACCATATATTTT. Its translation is CASSGRSSSGNTIYF.

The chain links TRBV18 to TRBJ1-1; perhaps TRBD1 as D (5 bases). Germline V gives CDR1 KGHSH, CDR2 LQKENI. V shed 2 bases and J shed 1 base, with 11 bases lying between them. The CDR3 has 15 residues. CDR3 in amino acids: CASSPIADKNTEAFF. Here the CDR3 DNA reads TGTGCCAGCTCACCAATTGCGGACAAGAACACTGAAGCTTTCTTT.

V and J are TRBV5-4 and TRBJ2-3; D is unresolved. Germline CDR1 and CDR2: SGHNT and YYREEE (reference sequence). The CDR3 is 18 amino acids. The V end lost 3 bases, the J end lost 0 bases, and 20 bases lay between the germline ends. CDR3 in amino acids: CASSSPLGAALSTDTQYF. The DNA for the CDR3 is TGTGCCAGCAGCTCCCCCCTCGGAGCCGCTCTCAGCACAGATACGCAGTATTTT.

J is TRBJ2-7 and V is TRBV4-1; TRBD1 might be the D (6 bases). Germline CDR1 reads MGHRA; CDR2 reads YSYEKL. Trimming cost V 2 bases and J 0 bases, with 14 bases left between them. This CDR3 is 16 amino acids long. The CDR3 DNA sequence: TGCGCCAGCAGCCAAACGAGCACAGGGACCTCCTACGAGCAGTACTTC. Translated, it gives CASSQTSTGTSYEQYF.

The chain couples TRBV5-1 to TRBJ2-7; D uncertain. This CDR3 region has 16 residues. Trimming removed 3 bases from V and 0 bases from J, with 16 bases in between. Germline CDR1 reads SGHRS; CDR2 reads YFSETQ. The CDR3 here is CASSSGIGAVSYEQYF. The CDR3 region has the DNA TGCGCCAGCAGCTCTGGAATCGGAGCTGTCTCCTACGAGCAGTACTTC.

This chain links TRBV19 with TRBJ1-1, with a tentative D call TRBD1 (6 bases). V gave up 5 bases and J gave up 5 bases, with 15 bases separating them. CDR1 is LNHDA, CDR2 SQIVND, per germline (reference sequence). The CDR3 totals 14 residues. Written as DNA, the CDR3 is TGTGCCAGTAGTCGGGCAGGGGCAGGAACTGAAGCTTTCTTT. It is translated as CASSRAGAGTEAFF.

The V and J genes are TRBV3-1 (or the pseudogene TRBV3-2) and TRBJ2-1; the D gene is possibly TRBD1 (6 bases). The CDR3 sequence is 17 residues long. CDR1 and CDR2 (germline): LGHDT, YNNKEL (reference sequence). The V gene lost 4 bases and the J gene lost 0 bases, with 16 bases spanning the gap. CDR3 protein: CASSPDSYVSSYNEQFF. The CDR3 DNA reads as TGTGCCAGCAGCCCGGACAGTTATGTAAGCTCCTACAATGAGCAGTTCTTC.

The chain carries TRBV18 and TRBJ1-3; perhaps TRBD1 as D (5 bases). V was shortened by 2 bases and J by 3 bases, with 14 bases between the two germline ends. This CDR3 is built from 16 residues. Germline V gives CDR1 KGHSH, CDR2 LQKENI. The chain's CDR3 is CASSPMPGLGGNTIYF. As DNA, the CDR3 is TGTGCCAGCTCACCAATGCCAGGGCTGGGTGGAAACACCATATATTTT. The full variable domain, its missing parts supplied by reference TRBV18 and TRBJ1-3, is NAGVMQNPRHLVRRRGQEARLRCSPMKGHSHVYWYRQLPEEGLKFMVYLQKENIIDESGMPKERFSAEFPKEGPSILRIQQVVRGDSAAYFCASSPMPGLGGNTIYFGEGSWLTVV.

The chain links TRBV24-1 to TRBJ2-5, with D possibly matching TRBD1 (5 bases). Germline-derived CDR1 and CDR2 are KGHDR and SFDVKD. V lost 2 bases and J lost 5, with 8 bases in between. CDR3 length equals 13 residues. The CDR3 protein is CATSDSGLETQYF. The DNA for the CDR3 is TGTGCCACCAGTGATTCAGGGTTGGAGACCCAGTACTTC.

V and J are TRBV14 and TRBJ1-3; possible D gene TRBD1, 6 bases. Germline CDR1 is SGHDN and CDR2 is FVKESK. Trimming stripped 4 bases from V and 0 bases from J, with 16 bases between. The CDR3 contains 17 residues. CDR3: CASSPTWGRGSGNTIYF. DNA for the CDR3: TGTGCCAGCAGCCCAACATGGGGCAGGGGCTCTGGAAACACCATATATTTT.

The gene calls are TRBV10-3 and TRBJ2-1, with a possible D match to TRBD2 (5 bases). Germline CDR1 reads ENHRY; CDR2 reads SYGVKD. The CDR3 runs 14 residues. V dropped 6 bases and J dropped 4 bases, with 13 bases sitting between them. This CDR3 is CAIRSGTSYNEQFF. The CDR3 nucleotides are TGTGCCATCAGAAGTGGCACTAGTTACAATGAGCAGTTCTTC.

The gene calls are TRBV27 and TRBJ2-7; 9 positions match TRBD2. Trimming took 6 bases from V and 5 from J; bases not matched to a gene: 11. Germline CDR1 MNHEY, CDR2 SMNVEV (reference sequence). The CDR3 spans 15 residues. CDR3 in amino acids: CASSPYRGGRDEQYF. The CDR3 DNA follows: TGTGCCAGCAGCCCGTATAGAGGCGGGAGGGACGAGCAGTACTTC.

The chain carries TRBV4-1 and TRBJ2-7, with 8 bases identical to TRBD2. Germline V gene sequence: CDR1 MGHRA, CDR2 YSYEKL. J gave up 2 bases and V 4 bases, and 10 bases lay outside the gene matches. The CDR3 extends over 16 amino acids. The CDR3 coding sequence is TGCGCCAGCAGCCGGGGGTTGGCGGGAGGCGCCTACGAGCAGTACTTC. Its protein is CASSRGLAGGAYEQYF.

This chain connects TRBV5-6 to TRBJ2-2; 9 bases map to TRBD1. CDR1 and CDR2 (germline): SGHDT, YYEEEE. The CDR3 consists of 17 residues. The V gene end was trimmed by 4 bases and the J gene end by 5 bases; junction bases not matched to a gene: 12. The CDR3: CASSPSRRDRATGELFF. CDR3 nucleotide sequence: TGTGCCAGCAGCCCGTCTCGGCGGGACAGGGCTACCGGGGAGCTGTTTTTT.

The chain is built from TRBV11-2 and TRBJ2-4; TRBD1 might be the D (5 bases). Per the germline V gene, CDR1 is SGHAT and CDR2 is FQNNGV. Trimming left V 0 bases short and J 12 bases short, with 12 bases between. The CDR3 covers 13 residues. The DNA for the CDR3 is TGTGCCAGCAGCTTAGAACGGACAAACTCTCAGTACTTC. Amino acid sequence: CASSLERTNSQYF.

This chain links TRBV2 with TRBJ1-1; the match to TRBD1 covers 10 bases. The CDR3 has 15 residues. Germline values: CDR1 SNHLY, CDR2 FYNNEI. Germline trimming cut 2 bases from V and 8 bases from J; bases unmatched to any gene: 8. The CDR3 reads CASSERDRGVREAFF. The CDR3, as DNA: TGTGCCAGCAGTGAACGGGACAGGGGAGTTAGGGAAGCTTTCTTT.

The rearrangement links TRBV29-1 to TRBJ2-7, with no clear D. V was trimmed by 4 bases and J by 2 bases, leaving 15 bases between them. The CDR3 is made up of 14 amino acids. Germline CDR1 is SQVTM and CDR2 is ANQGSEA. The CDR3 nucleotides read TGCAGCGTTGGGCAGTCAGCAGGAACCTACGAGCAGTACTTC. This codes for CSVGQSAGTYEQYF.